One sample yielded the 29 T cell receptor beta chains listed below, sequenced in a study of T cell repertoires in cytomegalovirus infection. TCRdb analysed the reads with MiXCR anew, one entry per CDR3 protein. Counted here are some 24,000 distinct CDR3 sequences, approximately 22% occurring once; the ten biggest clones make up 90% to 95%. These receptors lack a known antigen. This material consisted of CD8+ T cells from cultured PBMCs, taken from culture after CMV antigen stimulation. The source of these receptors is a human donor in good health (CMV status not recorded). Some clones in this sample may be carry-over from other donors' samples.

This clonotype was observed many times. The chain combines TRBV7-3 with TRBJ2-2; D is perhaps TRBD1 (5 bases). The CDR3 contains 13 residues. Looked up from germline, CDR1 is SGHTA and CDR2 is FQGTGA. V lost 5 bases and J 9 bases, leaving 13 bases between the germline ends. Here the CDR3 reads CASSPDSARELFF. As DNA, the CDR3 is TGTGCCAGCAGCCCAGACAGTGCCCGGGAGCTGTTTTTT.

This clonotype was detected a few times. The chain couples TRBV11-2 to TRBJ1-5; D is ambiguous. CDR3 size: 15 residues. Per the germline V gene, CDR1 is SGHAT and CDR2 is FQNNGV. V gave up 1 base and J gave up 0 bases, with 7 bases separating them. The CDR3 DNA sequence: TGTGCCAGCAGCTTAGGTCTGTATAGCAATCAGCCCCAGCATTTT. As protein: CASSLGLYSNQPQHF. The full variable domain, its missing parts supplied by reference TRBV11-2 and TRBJ1-5, is EAGVAQSPRYKIIEKRQSVAFWCNPISGHATLYWYQQILGQGPKLLIQFQNNGVVDDSQLPKDRFSAERLKGVDSTLKIQPAKLEDSAVYLCASSLGLYSNQPQHFGDGTRLSIL.

Ten or more counts support this clonotype. The V call is TRBV6-1, the J call TRBJ1-5, with D uncertain. This CDR3 region has 13 residues. Deletions cut 5 bases from V and 4 bases from J, with 9 bases between. CDR1 is MNHNS, CDR2 SASEGT, per germline. Written as DNA, the CDR3 is TGTGCCAGCAGTAGGGATGAGAATCAGCCCCAGCATTTT. Translated, it gives CASSRDENQPQHF.

This rearrangement joins TRBV4-1 to TRBJ2-5, with 13 bases fitting TRBD2. Germline loops: CDR1 MGHRA, CDR2 YSYEKL. The CDR3 totals 17 residues. Trimming at V came to 1 base and at J to 5 bases, leaving 7 bases not matched to a gene. The CDR3, as DNA: TGCGCCAGCAGCCAAGGATGGACTAGCGGGGGTGAGGAGACCCAGTACTTC. Its translation is CASSQGWTSGGEETQYF.

The V call is TRBV23-1, the J call TRBJ2-7, with D possibly being TRBD2 (5 bases). TRBV23-1 is annotated as an ORF whose role is uncertain. The germline V and J ends were trimmed by 6 bases and 2 bases, with 17 bases remaining between them. This CDR3 spans 15 amino acids. This CDR3 reads CASSRTRGGTYEQYF. For the CDR3, the DNA is TGCGCCAGCAGCCGGACTCGTGGAGGAACCTACGAGCAGTACTTC.

Concerning this clonotype: A read error may be the cause here, since a much bigger clone is one base away. The chain combines TRBV19 with TRBJ1-5, with TRBD1 matching over 7 bases. CDR1 is LNHDA and CDR2 is SQIVND in the germline V gene (reference sequence). CDR3 length equals 15 residues. Trimming took 5 bases from V and 6 from J; bases not matched to a gene: 10. CDR3 protein: CASSPQGGASQPQHF. For the CDR3, the DNA is TGTGCCAGTAGTCCCCAGGGGGGAGCCAGTCAGCCCCAGCATTTT.

The table lists this clonotype with many counts. V is TRBV9 and J is TRBJ2-1, with no clear D. With 0 bases removed from V and 10 bases from J, the gap between germline ends came to 14 bases. The CDR3 covers 14 residues. Germline V CDR1 and CDR2: SGDLS, YYNGEE. This chain's CDR3 is CASSVESRLMEQFF. Written as DNA, the CDR3 is TGTGCCAGCAGCGTAGAATCCCGTCTCATGGAGCAGTTCTTC.

The chain links TRBV5-3 to TRBJ2-7; D perhaps matches TRBD2 (5 bases). TRBV5-3 is an ORF, and what it does is uncertain. This CDR3 contains 12 residues. The ends were cut back, 8 bases at V and 7 bases at J, with 16 bases in the middle. The CDR3 loop is CASSPSGEEQYF. In DNA form, the CDR3 reads TGTGCCAGCAGCCCCTCTGGGGAGGAGCAGTACTTC.

This clonotype occurred a few times. The rearrangement joins TRBV6-4 to TRBJ1-5; D uncertain. This CDR3 has 14 residues. Germline lookup yields CDR1 MRHNA and CDR2 SNTAGT. Trimming pared 4 bases from V and 2 bases from J, leaving 9 bases between. Here the CDR3 DNA reads TGTGCCAGCAGTGGGGAAGGCGGCAATCAGCCCCAGCATTTT. Its protein product is CASSGEGGNQPQHF.

V usage is TRBV4-2 and J usage is TRBJ2-3; D call uncertain. Germline V gene data show CDR1 as LGHNA and CDR2 as YNFKEQ. V lost 0 bases and J 0 bases, leaving 19 bases between the germline ends. This CDR3 region has 19 residues. Here the CDR3 DNA reads TGTGCCAGCAGCCAAGACGGCCTTCTTGGCTCCTCTAGCACAGATACGCAGTATTTT. It encodes CASSQDGLLGSSSTDTQYF.

This clonotype showed up just a few times. CDR3 sequence (DNA): TGCGCCAGCAGCCAAGAGAGGGGGCCCTACGAGCAGTACTTC. It is translated as CASSQERGPYEQYF. The V and J genes are TRBV4-3 and TRBJ2-7; 7 bases fit TRBD1. V shed 0 bases, J shed 2 bases, and the junction held 1 base outside the gene matches. This CDR3 has 14 residues. CDR1 and CDR2 from the germline V gene are LGHNA and YSLEER.

This clonotype was recorded many times. The chain is built from TRBV7-2 and TRBJ2-1; a weak D match, TRBD1 (6 bases). Germline V gene sequence: CDR1 SGHTA, CDR2 FQGNSA. The CDR3 runs 15 residues. V dropped 5 bases and J dropped 1 base, with 12 bases sitting between them. The CDR3 region has the DNA TGTGCCAGCAGCCCACCACAGGGTTCCTACAATGAGCAGTTCTTC. This sequence encodes CASSPPQGSYNEQFF.

CDR3 nucleotides: TGTGCCAGCAGCTTATCCAGGGGAGGTGAAGCTTTCTTT. Amino acid sequence: CASSLSRGGEAFF. The chain couples TRBV7-6 to TRBJ1-1, with a tentative D call TRBD1 (6 bases). Trimming removed 2 bases at V and 7 bases at J, with 11 bases between. This CDR3 comprises 13 residues. Germline assignment: CDR1 SGHVS and CDR2 FNYEAQ.

The chain is built from TRBV6-1 and TRBJ2-5; 7 bases align to TRBD1. This CDR3 spans 14 amino acids. Per the germline V gene, CDR1 is MNHNS and CDR2 is SASEGT. The J segment lost 4 bases and the V segment lost 4 bases, leaving 6 bases of the junction unmatched. The CDR3 here is CASSGQGMAETQYF. CDR3 bases: TGTGCCAGCAGTGGACAGGGTATGGCAGAGACCCAGTACTTC.

This chain connects TRBV2 to TRBJ2-7; D is unclear. Trimming removed 7 bases at V and 7 bases at J, with 8 bases between. Looked up from germline, CDR1 is SNHLY and CDR2 is FYNNEI. This CDR3 has 10 amino acids. The CDR3 DNA is TGTGCCAGCATGGGGATAGAGCAGTACTTC. Translation: CASMGIEQYF.

This clonotype was counted at least ten times. The chain is built from TRBV6-2 or TRBV6-3 and TRBJ2-7; a possible D gene is TRBD1 (5 bases). Deletions cut 5 bases from V and 4 bases from J, with 18 bases between. This CDR3 has 15 residues. From germline, CDR1 is MNHEY and CDR2 SVGEGT. For the CDR3, the DNA is TGTGCCAGCAGTACGTCCACAGGTTACGCTTACGAGCAGTACTTC. It is translated as CASSTSTGYAYEQYF.

This clonotype was seen a few times. This chain connects TRBV6-1 to TRBJ2-2, with 9 nucleotides matching TRBD2. This CDR3 is built from 15 residues. The germline V gene has CDR1 MNHNS and CDR2 SASEGT. Trimming removed 5 bases from V and 5 bases from J; junction bases left unmatched: 6. For the CDR3, the DNA is TGTGCCAGCAGTCGAATAGCGGGGGAAACCGGGGAGCTGTTTTTT. It yields the protein CASSRIAGETGELFF.

This sequence joins TRBV28 and TRBJ2-3; the D gene is possibly TRBD1 (5 bases). The CDR3 consists of 14 residues. V lost 3 bases and J lost 4, with 11 bases in between. Germline CDR1 and CDR2: MDHEN and SYDVKM. The CDR3 DNA reads as TGTGCCAGCAGTTTGGGCAGGGAACCAGATACGCAGTATTTT. As protein: CASSLGREPDTQYF.

The sample holds a few counts of this clonotype. The V gene is TRBV14, the J gene TRBJ1-2; no clear D gene. V lost 0 bases to trimming and J lost 8 bases, with 16 bases between them. The CDR3 is made up of 15 amino acids. Germline-derived CDR1 and CDR2 are SGHDN and FVKESK. The CDR3 reads CASSQERIEPSGYTF. The CDR3 coding sequence is TGTGCCAGCAGCCAAGAGAGGATTGAACCCTCCGGCTACACCTTC.

A remark on this clonotype: At one end, the junction sequence differs from germline, possibly due to a read error. The chain couples TRBV19 to TRBJ2-7; D remains ambiguous. The CDR3 has 15 amino acids. The germline gives CDR1 LNHDA, CDR2 SQIVND (reference sequence). In DNA form, the CDR3 reads TGTGCCAGTAGTCCGCAGACTTCGCCCTCCCACGAGCAGTACTTC. Translation: CASSPQTSPSHEQYF.

The rearrangement links TRBV20-1 to TRBJ2-1; TRBD2 agrees at 10 bases. J lost 6 bases, V lost 3 bases, and 8 bases had no gene match. The CDR3 consists of 15 residues. Per the germline V gene, CDR1 is DFQATT and CDR2 is SNEGSKA (reference sequence). In DNA, the CDR3 is TGCAGTGCTAGGGCGTGGCCTAGCGGGGGCAATGAGCAGTTCTTC. Its protein product is CSARAWPSGGNEQFF.

There are a few counts of this clonotype. This rearrangement joins TRBV19 to TRBJ2-3, with 12 bases fitting TRBD2. The CDR3 has 19 amino acids. V lost 7 bases, J lost 0 bases, and 14 bases stayed unmatched. Germline assignment: CDR1 LNHDA and CDR2 SQIVND (reference sequence). This CDR3 reads CASTTAGTSGRYSTDTQYF. For the CDR3, the DNA is TGTGCCAGTACCACGGCCGGGACTAGCGGGCGATATAGCACAGATACGCAGTATTTT.

This clonotype was picked up a small number of times. This rearrangement joins TRBV12-3 or TRBV12-4 to TRBJ1-2, with TRBD1 identical over 7 bases. V shed 5 bases, J shed 1 base, and the junction held 4 bases outside the gene matches. The CDR3 totals 14 residues. This chain's CDR3 is CASSPGQLNYGYTF. CDR3 coding DNA: TGTGCCAGCAGTCCGGGACAGCTTAACTATGGCTACACCTTC.

The table lists this clonotype with many counts. The chain is built from TRBV5-5 and TRBJ2-5, with D possibly called TRBD1 or TRBD2 (6 bases each). V was cut by 0 bases and J by 5 bases, with 11 bases left in between. This CDR3 is built from 14 residues. Germline V lookup: CDR1 SGHKS, CDR2 YYEKEE (reference sequence). The CDR3, as DNA: TGTGCCAGCAGCTTGGCCGTAGGGGGGGAGACCCAGTACTTC. Protein product: CASSLAVGGETQYF.

The rearrangement joins TRBV2 to TRBJ2-7; D may be TRBD1 (6 bases). V was shortened by 8 bases and J by 0 bases, with 8 bases between the two germline ends. This CDR3 is 12 amino acids long. CDR1 is SNHLY, CDR2 FYNNEI, per germline. Here the CDR3 reads CASGTNSYEQYF. The CDR3, as DNA: TGTGCCAGCGGGACAAACTCCTACGAGCAGTACTTC.

The rearrangement links TRBV4-1 to TRBJ1-3, with D perhaps matching TRBD1 (6 bases). Trimming left V 4 bases short and J 1 base short, with 17 bases between. Germline-derived CDR1 and CDR2 are MGHRA and YSYEKL. This CDR3 is 17 amino acids long. The DNA of the CDR3 is TGCGCCAGCAGCCCCGATTCATCACAGGGATCTGGAAACACCATATATTTT. It translates to CASSPDSSQGSGNTIYF.

To note about this clonotype: A much larger clone lies one base from this, so it may be a read error. CDR3 residues: CASSLGTNEQFF. In DNA, the CDR3 is TGTGCCAGCAGCTTAGGAACCAATGAGCAGTTCTTC. The chain uses TRBV13 and TRBJ2-1; the D is unclear. V was clipped by 0 bases and J by 6 bases, with 3 bases between them. Germline V CDR1 and CDR2: PRHDT, FYEKMQ (reference sequence). The length of the CDR3 is 12 residues. Full variable domain (remainder filled in from reference TRBV13 and TRBJ2-1): AAGVIQSPRHLIKEKRETATLKCYPIPRHDTVYWYQQGPGQDPQFLISFYEKMQSDKGSIPDRFSAQQFSDYHSELNMSSLELGDSALYFCASSLGTNEQFFGPGTRLTVL.

This clonotype appeared many times. The CDR3 DNA sequence: TGTGCCAGCAGTGAACTCCAGGGGATTACTGAAGCTTTCTTT. This codes for CASSELQGITEAFF. The rearrangement joins TRBV6-1 to TRBJ1-1; maybe TRBD1 (6 bases). Germline CDR1 and CDR2: MNHNS and SASEGT. The V end lost 2 bases, the J end lost 5 bases, and 12 bases lay between the germline ends. The CDR3 is made up of 14 amino acids.

The genes are TRBV28 and TRBJ2-7; weak D call: TRBD1 (6 bases). Per germline, CDR1 MDHEN and CDR2 SYDVKM. This CDR3 contains 13 residues. The V and J ends lost 10 bases and 1 base respectively, with 14 bases between them. In DNA, the CDR3 is TGTGCCACCCTACCGGGACATTCCTACGAGCAGTACTTC. Residues: CATLPGHSYEQYF.